This TCR beta chain is from a study of CD8+CD57+ T cells in acquired aplastic anemia. About the research overall: Sorting CD4+ and CD8+ cells gave DNA averaging approximately 3 ug. Overall study findings and caveats: Comparison of patients with controls identified about 30 shared CD8+ CDR3 sequences.

Germline CDR1 is SEHNR and CDR2 is FQNEAQ (reference sequence). V lost 3 bases and J lost 0, with 2 bases in between. This CDR3 region has 12 residues. It was genomic DNA that served as the template for profiling TCR beta VDJ and CDR3. TCRdb reanalysed the reads using MiXCR and keeps one entry per CDR3 protein. This sample has approximately 190,000 distinct CDR3 sequences, with 50% to 75% found just once. On this clonotype itself: Its specificity is unknown.

V is TRBV7-9 and J is TRBJ2-5, with D unresolved. Sequenced input: sorted CD4+, CD8+, or CD8+CD57+ T cells (not recorded which) from PBMCs. The TCR was taken from a human donor with severe aplastic anemia or a healthy control (not recorded which). Here the CDR3 reads CASSFDQETQYF. The CDR3 region has the DNA TGTGCCAGCAGCTTCGACCAAGAGACCCAGTACTTC.